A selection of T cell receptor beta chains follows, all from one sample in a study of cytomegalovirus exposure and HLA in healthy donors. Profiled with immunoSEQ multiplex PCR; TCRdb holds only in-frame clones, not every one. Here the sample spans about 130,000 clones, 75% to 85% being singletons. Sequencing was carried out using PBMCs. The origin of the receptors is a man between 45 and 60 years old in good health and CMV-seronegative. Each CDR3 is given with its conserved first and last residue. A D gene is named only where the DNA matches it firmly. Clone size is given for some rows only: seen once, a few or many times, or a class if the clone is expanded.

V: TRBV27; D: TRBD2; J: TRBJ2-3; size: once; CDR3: CASSLGAGGDTQYF; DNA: TGTGCCAGCAGTTTAGGAGCGGGGGGAGATACGCAGTATTTT
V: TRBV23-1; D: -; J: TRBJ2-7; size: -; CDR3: CASSQSAVGAQHEQYF; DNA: TGCGCCAGCAGTCAATCGGCGGTAGGGGCGCAGCACGAGCAGTACTTC
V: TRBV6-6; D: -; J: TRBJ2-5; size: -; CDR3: CASSSGTLQETQYF; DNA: TGTGCCAGCAGTTCCGGGACTCTTCAGGAGACCCAGTACTTC
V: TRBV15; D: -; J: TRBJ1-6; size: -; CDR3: CATSGDKGVRGDSPLHF; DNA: TGTGCCACCAGCGGAGATAAGGGGGTTCGGGGGGATTCACCCCTCCACTTT
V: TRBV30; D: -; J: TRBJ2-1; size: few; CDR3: CAWSGGRTEQFF; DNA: TGTGCCTGGAGTGGGGGGCGAACTGAGCAGTTCTTC
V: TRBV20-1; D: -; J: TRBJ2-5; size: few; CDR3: CSASPLETQYF; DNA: TGCAGTGCTAGCCCCCTGGAGACCCAGTACTTC
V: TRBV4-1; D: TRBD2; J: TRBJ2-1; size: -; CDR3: CASSQDPMLSGGANEQFF; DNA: TGCGCCAGCAGCCAAGATCCTATGTTGAGCGGGGGGGCCAATGAGCAGTTCTTC
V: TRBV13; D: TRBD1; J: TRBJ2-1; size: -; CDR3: CASSRDRGYNEQFF; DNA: TGTGCCAGCAGCCGGGACAGGGGATACAATGAGCAGTTCTTC
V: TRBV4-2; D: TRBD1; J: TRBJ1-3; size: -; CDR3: CASSQDRGGNTIYF; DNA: TGTGCCAGCAGCCAAGACAGGGGGGGAAACACCATATATTTT
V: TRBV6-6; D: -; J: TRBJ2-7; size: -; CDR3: CASSKRDILYEQYF; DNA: TGTGCCAGCAGTAAACGGGACATTCTCTACGAGCAGTACTTC
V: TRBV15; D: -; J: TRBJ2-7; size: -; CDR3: CATSRVRGEQYF; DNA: TGTGCCACCAGCAGAGTCAGGGGCGAGCAGTACTTC
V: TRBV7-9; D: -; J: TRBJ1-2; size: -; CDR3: CASSPGHEDGYTF; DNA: TGTGCCAGCAGTCCGGGACACGAAGATGGCTACACCTTC
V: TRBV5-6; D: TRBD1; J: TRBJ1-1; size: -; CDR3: CASSEDRNTVAFF; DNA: TGTGCCAGCAGCGAGGACAGGAATACTGTCGCTTTCTTT
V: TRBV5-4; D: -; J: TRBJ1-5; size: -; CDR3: CASSSDINQPQHF; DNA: TGTGCCAGCAGCTCGGACATCAATCAGCCCCAGCATTTT
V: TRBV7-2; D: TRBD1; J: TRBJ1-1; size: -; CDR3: CASSLRTGAMNTEAFF; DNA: TGTGCCAGCAGCTTACGGACAGGGGCGATGAACACTGAAGCTTTCTTT
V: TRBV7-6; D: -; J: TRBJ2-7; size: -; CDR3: CASSLQGMGEQYF; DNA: TGTGCCAGCAGCTTACAGGGGATGGGGGAGCAGTACTTC
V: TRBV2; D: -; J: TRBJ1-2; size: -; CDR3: CASSKTGFGYTF; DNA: TGTGCCAGCAGTAAAACAGGGTTTGGCTACACCTTC
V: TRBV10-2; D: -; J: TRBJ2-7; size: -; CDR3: CASSRGQFYEQYF; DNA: TGCGCCAGCAGCCGAGGACAGTTTTACGAGCAGTACTTC
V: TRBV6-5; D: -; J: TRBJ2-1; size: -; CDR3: CASSYASGNEQFF; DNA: TGTGCCAGCAGTTACGCCTCAGGAAATGAGCAGTTCTTC
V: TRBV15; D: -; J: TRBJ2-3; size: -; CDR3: CATSRARGTDTQYF; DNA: TGTGCCACCAGCAGAGCGCGAGGCACAGATACGCAGTATTTT
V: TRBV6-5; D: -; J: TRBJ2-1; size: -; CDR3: CASSAGISSDEQFF; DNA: TGTGCCAGCAGCGCCGGGATATCAAGCGATGAGCAGTTCTTC
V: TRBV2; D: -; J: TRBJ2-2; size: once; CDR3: CASSPIGGTGELFF; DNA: TGTGCCAGCAGTCCTATCGGGGGTACCGGGGAGCTGTTTTTT
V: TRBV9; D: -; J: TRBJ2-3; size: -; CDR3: CASNRGGNSADTQYF; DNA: TGTGCCAGCAACAGGGGGGGGAATTCAGCAGATACGCAGTATTTT
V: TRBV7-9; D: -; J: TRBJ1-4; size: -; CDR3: CASSFFQGGEKLFF; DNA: TGTGCCAGCAGCTTCTTCCAGGGCGGTGAAAAACTGTTTTTT
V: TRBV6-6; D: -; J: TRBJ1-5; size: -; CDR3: CASRVGDQPQHF; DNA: TGTGCCAGCAGAGTCGGGGATCAGCCCCAGCATTTT
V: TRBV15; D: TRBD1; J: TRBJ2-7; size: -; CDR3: CATSRTRTGINYEQYF; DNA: TGTGCCACCAGCAGAACCCGGACAGGGATCAACTACGAGCAGTACTTC
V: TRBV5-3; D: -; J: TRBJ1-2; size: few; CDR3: CARRWTALANYGYTF; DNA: TGTGCCAGAAGGTGGACAGCTCTGGCAAACTATGGCTACACCTTC
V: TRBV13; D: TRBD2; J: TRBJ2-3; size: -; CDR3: CASRPGLAGGSTDTQYF; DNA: TGTGCCAGCAGACCTGGTCTAGCGGGGGGATCCACAGATACGCAGTATTTT
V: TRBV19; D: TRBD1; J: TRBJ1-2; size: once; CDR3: CASSLIPGQATLYGYTF; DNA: TGTGCCAGTAGCCTTATCCCGGGACAGGCCACGCTCTATGGCTACACCTTC